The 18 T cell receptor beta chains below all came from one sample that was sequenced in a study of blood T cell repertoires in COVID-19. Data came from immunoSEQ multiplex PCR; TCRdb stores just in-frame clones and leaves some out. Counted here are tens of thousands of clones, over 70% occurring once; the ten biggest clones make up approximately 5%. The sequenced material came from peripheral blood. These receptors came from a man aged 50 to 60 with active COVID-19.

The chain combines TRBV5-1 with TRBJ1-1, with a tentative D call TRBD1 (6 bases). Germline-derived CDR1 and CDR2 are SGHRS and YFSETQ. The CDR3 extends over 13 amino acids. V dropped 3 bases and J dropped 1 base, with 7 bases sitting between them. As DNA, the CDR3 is TGCGCCAGCAGCTCACAGGGGAACACTGAAGCTTTCTTT. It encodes CASSSQGNTEAFF.

CDR3 DNA: TGTGCCAGCTCACCATCTACAAGGACTAGGAACACCGGGGAGCTGTTTTTT. Amino acids: CASSPSTRTRNTGELFF. The chain couples TRBV18 to TRBJ2-2; 7 bases are shared with TRBD2. The trim removed 2 bases at V and 1 base at J, leaving 7 bases unmatched. The CDR3 runs 17 residues. CDR1 is KGHSH and CDR2 is LQKENI in the germline V gene.

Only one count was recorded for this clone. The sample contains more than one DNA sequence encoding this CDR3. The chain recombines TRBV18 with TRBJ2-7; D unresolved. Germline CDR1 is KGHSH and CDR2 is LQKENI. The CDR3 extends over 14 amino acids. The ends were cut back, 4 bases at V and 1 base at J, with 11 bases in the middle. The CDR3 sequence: CASSLTTGSYEQYF. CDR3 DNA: TGTGCCAGCTCACTGACGACGGGTTCCTACGAGCAGTACTTC.

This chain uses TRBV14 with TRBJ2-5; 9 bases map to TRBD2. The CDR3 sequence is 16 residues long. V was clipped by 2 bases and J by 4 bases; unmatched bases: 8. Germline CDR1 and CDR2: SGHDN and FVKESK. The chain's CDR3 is CASSQYRLAGLETQYF. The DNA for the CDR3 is TGTGCCAGCAGCCAATATCGTCTAGCGGGATTAGAGACCCAGTACTTC. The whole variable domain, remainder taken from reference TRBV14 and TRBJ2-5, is EAGVTQFPSHSVIEKGQTVTLRCDPISGHDNLYWYRRVMGKEIKFLLHFVKESKQDESGMPNNRFLAERTGGTYSTLKVQPAELEDSGVYFCASSQYRLAGLETQYFGPGTRLLVL.

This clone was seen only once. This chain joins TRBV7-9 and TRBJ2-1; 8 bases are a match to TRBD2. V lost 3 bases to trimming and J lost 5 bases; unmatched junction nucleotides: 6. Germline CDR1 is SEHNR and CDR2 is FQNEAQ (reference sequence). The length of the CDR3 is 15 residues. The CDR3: CASSFLAGINNEQFF. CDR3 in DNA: TGTGCCAGCAGCTTCCTAGCGGGTATTAACAATGAGCAGTTCTTC.

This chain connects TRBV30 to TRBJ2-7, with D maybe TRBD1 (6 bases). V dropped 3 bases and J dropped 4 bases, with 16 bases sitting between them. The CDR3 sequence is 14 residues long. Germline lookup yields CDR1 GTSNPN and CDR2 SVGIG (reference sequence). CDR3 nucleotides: TGTGCCTGGAGACCAAGACAGGTTGTTTACGAGCAGTACTTC. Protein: CAWRPRQVVYEQYF.

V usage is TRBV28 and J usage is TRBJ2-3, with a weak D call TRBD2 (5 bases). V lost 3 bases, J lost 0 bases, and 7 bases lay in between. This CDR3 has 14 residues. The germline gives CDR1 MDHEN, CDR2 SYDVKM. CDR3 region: CASSFSASTDTQYF. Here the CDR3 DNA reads TGTGCCAGCAGTTTTAGCGCTAGCACAGATACGCAGTATTTT.

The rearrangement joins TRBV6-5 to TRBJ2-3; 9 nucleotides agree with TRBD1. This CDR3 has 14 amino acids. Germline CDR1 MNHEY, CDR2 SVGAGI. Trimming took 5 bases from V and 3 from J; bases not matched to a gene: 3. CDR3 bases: TGTGCCAGCAGTCGGACAGGGGTAACAGATACGCAGTATTTT. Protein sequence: CASSRTGVTDTQYF.

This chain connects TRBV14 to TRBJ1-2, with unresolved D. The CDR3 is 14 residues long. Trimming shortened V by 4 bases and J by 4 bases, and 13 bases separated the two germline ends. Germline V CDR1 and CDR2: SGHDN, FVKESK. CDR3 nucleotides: TGTGCCAGCAGCCCAACTTCAGGCCCCTATGGCTACACCTTC. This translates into CASSPTSGPYGYTF.

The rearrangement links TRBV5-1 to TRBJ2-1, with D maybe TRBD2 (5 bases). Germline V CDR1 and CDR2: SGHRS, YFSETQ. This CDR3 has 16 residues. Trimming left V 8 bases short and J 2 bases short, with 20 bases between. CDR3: CARFTGILMAYNEQFF. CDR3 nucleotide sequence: TGCGCCAGATTCACCGGGATTCTGATGGCCTACAATGAGCAGTTCTTC.

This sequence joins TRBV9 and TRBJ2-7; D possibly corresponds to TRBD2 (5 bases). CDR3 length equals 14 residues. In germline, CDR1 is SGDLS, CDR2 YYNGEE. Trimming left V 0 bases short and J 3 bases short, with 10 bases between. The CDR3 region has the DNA TGTGCCAGCAGCGTAGCTAGCCCAGACTACGAGCAGTACTTC. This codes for CASSVASPDYEQYF. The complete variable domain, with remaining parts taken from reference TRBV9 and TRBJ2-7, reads DSGVTQTPKHLITATGQRVTLRCSPRSGDLSVYWYQQSLDQGLQFLIQYYNGEERAKGNILERFSAQQFPDLHSELNLSSLELGDSALYFCASSVASPDYEQYFGPGTRLTVT.

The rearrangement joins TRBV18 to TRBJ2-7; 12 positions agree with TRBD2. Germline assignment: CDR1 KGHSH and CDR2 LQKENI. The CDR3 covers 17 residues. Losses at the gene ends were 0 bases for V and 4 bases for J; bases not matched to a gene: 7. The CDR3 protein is CASSPPASGRATYEQYF. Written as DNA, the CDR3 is TGTGCCAGCTCACCACCGGCTAGCGGGAGGGCCACGTACGAGCAGTACTTC.

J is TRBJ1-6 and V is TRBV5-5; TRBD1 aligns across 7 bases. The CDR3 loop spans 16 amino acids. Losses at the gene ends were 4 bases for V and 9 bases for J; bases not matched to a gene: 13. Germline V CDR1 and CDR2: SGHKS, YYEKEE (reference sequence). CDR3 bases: TGTGCCAGCAGCACGCGCGGCAGGGGGTTGGCTTCACCCCTCCACTTT. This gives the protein CASSTRGRGLASPLHF.

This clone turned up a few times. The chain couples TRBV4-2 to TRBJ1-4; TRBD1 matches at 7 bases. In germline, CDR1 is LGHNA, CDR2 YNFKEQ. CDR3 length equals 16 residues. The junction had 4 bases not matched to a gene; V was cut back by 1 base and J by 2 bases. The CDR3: CASSQGGGRTNEKLFF. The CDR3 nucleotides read TGTGCCAGCAGCCAAGGAGGGGGCAGGACTAATGAAAAACTGTTTTTT.

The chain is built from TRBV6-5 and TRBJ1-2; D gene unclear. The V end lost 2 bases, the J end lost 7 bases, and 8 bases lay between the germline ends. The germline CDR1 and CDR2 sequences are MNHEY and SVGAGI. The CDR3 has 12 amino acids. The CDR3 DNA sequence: TGTGCCAGCAGTTACGGGTCGGGTGGCTACACCTTC. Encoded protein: CASSYGSGGYTF.

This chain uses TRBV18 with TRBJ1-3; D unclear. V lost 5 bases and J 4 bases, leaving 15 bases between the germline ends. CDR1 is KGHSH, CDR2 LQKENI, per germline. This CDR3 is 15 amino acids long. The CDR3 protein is CASSATPGLGNTIYF. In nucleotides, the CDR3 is TGTGCCAGCTCAGCCACACCGGGATTAGGAAACACCATATATTTT.

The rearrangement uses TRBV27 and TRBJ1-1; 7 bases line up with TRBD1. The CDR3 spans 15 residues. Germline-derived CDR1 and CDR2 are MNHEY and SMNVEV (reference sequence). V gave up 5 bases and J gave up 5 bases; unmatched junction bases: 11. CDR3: CASSPYRGGVTEAFF. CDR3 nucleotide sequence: TGTGCCAGCAGTCCATACAGGGGTGGGGTGACTGAAGCTTTCTTT.

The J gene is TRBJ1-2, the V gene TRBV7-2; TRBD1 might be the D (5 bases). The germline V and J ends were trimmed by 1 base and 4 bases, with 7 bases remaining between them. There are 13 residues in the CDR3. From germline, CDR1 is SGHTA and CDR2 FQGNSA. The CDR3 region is CASSLGGAYGYTF. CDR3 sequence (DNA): TGTGCCAGCAGCTTAGGTGGGGCCTATGGCTACACCTTC.